These 7 T cell receptor beta chains share one sample of origin, sequenced in a study of regulatory T cells in long-lasting Graves disease. Relying on iRepertoire HTBI primers and Arm-PCR of CDR3 regions, the team built TCR beta libraries. TCRdb recomputed calls from the multiplex PCR reads with MiXCR, one row per CDR3 protein. The repertoire has some 500,000 distinct CDR3 sequences, about 13% of them found once; the top ten carry more than 8.5%. Documented time point: newly diagnosed GD, antithyroid drugs for less than 3 months. Making the TCR library involved RNA that had been extracted from PBMCs. These same data were also listed under a study on T cells in Graves' hyperthyroidism and ophthalmopathy.

Specimen: peripheral blood mononuclear cells (PBMCs), collected at new diagnosis, from a patient treated with antithyroid drugs. The receptor set was obtained from a young man with Graves disease.

The rearrangement uses TRBV18 and TRBJ1-1, with a tentative D call TRBD1 (5 bases). V was cut by 6 bases and J by 5 bases, with 19 bases left in between. The CDR3 covers 15 residues. CDR1 is KGHSH, CDR2 LQKENI, per germline. The chain's CDR3 is CASSRRGPERTEAFF. In DNA form, the CDR3 reads TGTGCCAGCTCGCGAAGGGGTCCCGAACGGACTGAAGCTTTCTTT.

This clonotype was counted many times. V is TRBV6-4 and J is TRBJ2-1; the match to TRBD2 covers 7 bases. The CDR3 contains 15 residues. Germline CDR1 and CDR2: MRHNA and SNTAGT. After removal of 2 bases from V and 4 bases from J, the junction contained 5 bases not matched to a gene. This CDR3 reads CASSDASSGYNEQFF. CDR3 in DNA: TGTGCCAGCAGTGACGCCTCTAGCGGATACAATGAGCAGTTCTTC.

The chain employs TRBV20-1 and TRBJ2-3, with D uncertain. V lost 6 bases, J lost 3 bases, and 7 bases lay in between. Germline V gene data show CDR1 as DFQATT and CDR2 as SNEGSKA (reference sequence). There are 11 residues in the CDR3. The CDR3 DNA follows: TGCAGTGCGCGTAAAACAGATACGCAGTATTTT. Its protein is CSARKTDTQYF.

This clonotype came up many times. The V and J genes are TRBV27 and TRBJ2-1; 12 bases agree with TRBD1. V lost 4 bases and J lost 8; bases outside the gene matches: 3. CDR3 length: 14 amino acids. Germline values: CDR1 MNHEY, CDR2 SMNVEV (reference sequence). The CDR3 protein is CASSSGQGAYEQFF. Written as DNA, the CDR3 is TGTGCCAGCAGTTCGGGACAGGGGGCGTATGAGCAGTTCTTC.

This clonotype was picked up a small number of times. The J gene is TRBJ1-1, the V gene TRBV7-9; D call uncertain. Germline V lookup: CDR1 SEHNR, CDR2 FQNEAQ (reference sequence). The V end was cut by 10 bases, the J end by 0 bases, with 9 bases between. CDR3 length: 12 amino acids. CDR3 protein: CATTPMNTEAFF. The CDR3, as DNA: TGTGCCACTACCCCGATGAACACTGAAGCTTTCTTT.

The J gene is TRBJ2-2, the V gene TRBV14; 9 bases align to TRBD2. Trimming cost V 0 bases and J 7 bases; bases outside gene matches: 6. The CDR3 consists of 16 residues. CDR1 and CDR2 (germline): SGHDN, FVKESK. The CDR3 region is CASSQDLAGAGGELFF. CDR3 DNA sequence: TGTGCCAGCAGCCAAGACTTAGCGGGAGCTGGCGGGGAGCTGTTTTTT.

This clonotype was recorded many times. The chain recombines TRBV7-2 with TRBJ1-2, with TRBD1 matching over 7 bases. The germline V gene has CDR1 SGHTA and CDR2 FQGNSA. The CDR3 consists of 16 residues. J gave up 0 bases and V 4 bases, and 8 bases lay outside the gene matches. The CDR3 nucleotides are TGTGCCAGCAGCTCAATCTACAGGGGCACTAACTATGGCTACACCTTC. This gives the protein CASSSIYRGTNYGYTF.